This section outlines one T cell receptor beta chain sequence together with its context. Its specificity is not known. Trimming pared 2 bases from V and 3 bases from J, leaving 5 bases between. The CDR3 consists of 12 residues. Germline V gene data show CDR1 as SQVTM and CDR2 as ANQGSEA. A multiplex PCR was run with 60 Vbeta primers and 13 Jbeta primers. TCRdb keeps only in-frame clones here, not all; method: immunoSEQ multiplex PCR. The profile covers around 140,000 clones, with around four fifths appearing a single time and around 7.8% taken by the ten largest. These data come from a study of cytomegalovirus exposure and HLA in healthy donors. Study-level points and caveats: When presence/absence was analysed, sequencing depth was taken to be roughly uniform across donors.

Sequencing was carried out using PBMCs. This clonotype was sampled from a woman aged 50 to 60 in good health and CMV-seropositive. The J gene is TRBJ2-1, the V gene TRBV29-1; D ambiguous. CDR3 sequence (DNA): TGCAGCGTTGAAAGAGACTACAATGAGCAGTTCTTC. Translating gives CSVERDYNEQFF.